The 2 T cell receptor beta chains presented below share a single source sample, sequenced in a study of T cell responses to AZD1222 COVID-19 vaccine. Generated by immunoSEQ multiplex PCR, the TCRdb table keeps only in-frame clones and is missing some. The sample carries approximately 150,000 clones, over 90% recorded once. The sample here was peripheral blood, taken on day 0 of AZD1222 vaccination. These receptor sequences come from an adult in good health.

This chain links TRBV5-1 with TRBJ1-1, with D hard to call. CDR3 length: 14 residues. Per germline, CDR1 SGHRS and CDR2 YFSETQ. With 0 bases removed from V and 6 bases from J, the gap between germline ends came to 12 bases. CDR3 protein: CASSLGGRAAEAFF. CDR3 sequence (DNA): TGCGCCAGCAGCTTGGGAGGGAGGGCTGCTGAAGCTTTCTTT.

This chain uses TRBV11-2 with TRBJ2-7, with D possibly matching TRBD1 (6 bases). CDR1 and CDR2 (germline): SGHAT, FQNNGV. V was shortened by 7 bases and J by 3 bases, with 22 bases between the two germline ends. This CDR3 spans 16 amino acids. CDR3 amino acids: CASTGPQGNFFYEQYF. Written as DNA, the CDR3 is TGTGCCAGCACCGGCCCACAGGGAAATTTCTTCTACGAGCAGTACTTC.